The 10 T cell receptor beta chains in this list originate from one sample, sequenced in a study of blood T cell repertoires in COVID-19. Sequenced by immunoSEQ multiplex PCR; TCRdb stores in-frame clones only, minus some. The sample carries around 230,000 clones, approximately 84% recorded once. Sequences were obtained from PBMCs or T cells enriched from blood (not recorded which). Every receptor here comes from a man aged 35-49 years who had recovered from COVID-19.

The genes are TRBV28 and TRBJ1-5, with 7 bases that match TRBD1. This CDR3 comprises 15 residues. J gave up 0 bases and V 6 bases, and 5 bases lay outside the gene matches. Per germline, CDR1 MDHEN and CDR2 SYDVKM. The CDR3 loop reads CASSDRAYSNQPQHF. CDR3 coding DNA: TGTGCCAGCAGCGACAGGGCCTATAGCAATCAGCCCCAGCATTTT.

The rearrangement links TRBV7-3 to TRBJ2-1; 10 nucleotides line up with TRBD2. The CDR3 covers 16 residues. J lost 9 bases, V lost 2 bases, and 10 bases had no gene match. Germline CDR1 reads SGHTA; CDR2 reads FQGTGA. The CDR3 here is CASSLFPASGGGEQFF. The CDR3 DNA is TGTGCCAGCAGCTTATTTCCGGCTAGCGGGGGTGGTGAGCAGTTCTTC.

This chain uses TRBV10-3 with TRBJ1-2; weak D call: TRBD1 (5 bases). The ends were cut back, 10 bases at V and 5 bases at J, with 11 bases in the middle. CDR1 ENHRY and CDR2 SYGVKD come from the germline V gene. The CDR3 covers 11 residues. The CDR3 reads CATRAEYGYTF. For the CDR3, the DNA is TGTGCCACCAGGGCTGAATATGGCTACACCTTC.

This clone has at least ten counts. This chain uses TRBV6-5 with TRBJ1-6; D is ambiguous. V was cut by 6 bases and J by 7 bases, with 13 bases left in between. The CDR3 runs to 14 residues. Per the germline V gene, CDR1 is MNHEY and CDR2 is SVGAGI. The DNA for the CDR3 is TGTGCCAGCAGCTTCACGGGGATCAATTCACCCCTCCACTTT. Translating gives CASSFTGINSPLHF.

The CDR3 nucleotides are TGTGCCAGCAGCTTACCGGACAGGGACAATTCACCCCTCCACTTT. It is translated as CASSLPDRDNSPLHF. This sequence joins TRBV11-2 and TRBJ1-6; 8 positions agree with TRBD1. This CDR3 region has 15 residues. Germline V gene data show CDR1 as SGHAT and CDR2 as FQNNGV. After removal of 2 bases from V and 7 bases from J, the junction contained 4 bases not matched to a gene.

J is TRBJ1-4 and V is TRBV30; weak D call: TRBD1 (5 bases). The CDR3 length is 14 residues. Trimming cost V 1 base and J 10 bases, with 16 bases left between them. CDR1 is GTSNPN, CDR2 SVGIG, per germline (reference sequence). The CDR3, as DNA: TGTGCCTGGAGTGAAGGCCAGGGAAGGAGAAAACTGTTTTTT. Protein sequence: CAWSEGQGRRKLFF.

The CDR3 region has the DNA TGTGCCAGCAGCTTCTTCCAGCCCATGGGGGAGGCCCAGTACTTC. Translation: CASSFFQPMGEAQYF. The chain carries TRBV5-4 and TRBJ2-5; a weak D match, TRBD2 (6 bases). CDR1 is SGHNT, CDR2 YYREEE, per germline (reference sequence). CDR3 length: 15 amino acids. Trimming removed 2 bases at V and 9 bases at J, with 20 bases between.

The chain couples TRBV29-1 to TRBJ1-2; no definite D call. The CDR3 is 11 residues long. V was shortened by 5 bases and J by 0 bases, with 4 bases between the two germline ends. Germline V lookup: CDR1 SQVTM, CDR2 ANQGSEA. Here the CDR3 reads CSVSANYGYTF. In nucleotides, the CDR3 is TGCAGCGTTTCCGCTAACTATGGCTACACCTTC.

The rearrangement links TRBV18 to TRBJ1-1; tentative D call: TRBD1 (6 bases). The CDR3 covers 15 residues. The V gene lost 1 base and the J gene lost 1 base, with 10 bases spanning the gap. Per germline, CDR1 KGHSH and CDR2 LQKENI. The chain's CDR3 is CASSPRQAANTEAFF. In DNA form, the CDR3 reads TGTGCCAGCTCACCACGACAGGCGGCGAACACTGAAGCTTTCTTT. Looking up the rest from reference TRBV18 and TRBJ1-1 gives the full variable domain: NAGVMQNPRHLVRRRGQEARLRCSPMKGHSHVYWYRQLPEEGLKFMVYLQKENIIDESGMPKERFSAEFPKEGPSILRIQQVVRGDSAAYFCASSPRQAANTEAFFGQGTRLTVV.

The gene calls are TRBV19 and TRBJ2-3, with 11 bases aligning to TRBD2. Looked up from germline, CDR1 is LNHDA and CDR2 is SQIVND (reference sequence). The length of the CDR3 is 16 residues. J was trimmed by 3 bases and V by 7 bases; bases with no gene match: 9. CDR3 sequence reads: CASNPLAGVETDTQYF. The CDR3 nucleotides are TGTGCCAGTAACCCACTAGCGGGAGTTGAAACAGATACGCAGTATTTT.